Below, 16 T cell receptor beta chains from the same sample are listed, as sequenced in a study of blood T cell repertoires in COVID-19 (dated by TCRdb to 2020 to 2021). To prepare the library, the immunoSEQ multiplex PCR assay was applied. TCRdb provides this immuneACCESS table in a form limited to in-frame rearrangements. Some clones are lacking; in checked studies, under half of them reflect an unresolved V gene, and why the rest are absent is not known. Present in this sample are about 83,000 clones, more than 75% of which were seen just once. Of the sample, approximately 8% is held by the ten largest clones. Input material: peripheral blood. These receptors originate from a man aged 45-60 years with active COVID-19.

This chain uses TRBV7-8 with TRBJ1-6; no clear D gene. Trimming cost V 1 base and J 4 bases, with 11 bases left between them. There are 16 residues in the CDR3. The V gene's germline CDR1 is SGHVS and CDR2 FQNEAQ. CDR3 nucleotide sequence: TGTGCCAGCAGCTTAGGGTTTACGGGTTATAATTCACCCCTCCACTTT. It is translated as CASSLGFTGYNSPLHF. Full variable domain (outside the CDR3, taken from reference TRBV7-8 and TRBJ1-6): GAGVSQSPRYKVAKRGQDVALRCDPISGHVSLFWYQQALGQGPEFLTYFQNEAQLDKSGLPSDRFFAERPEGSVSTLKIQRTQQEDSAVYLCASSLGFTGYNSPLHFGNGTRLTVT.

The rearrangement joins TRBV9 to TRBJ2-1; tentatively, D is TRBD2 (5 bases). This CDR3 contains 15 residues. V was clipped by 0 bases and J by 10 bases, with 17 bases between them. Germline CDR1 SGDLS, CDR2 YYNGEE. The CDR3 loop reads CASSVESGGYSEQFF. The CDR3 DNA reads TGTGCCAGCAGCGTAGAAAGCGGTGGGTATAGCGAGCAGTTCTTC.

The chain carries TRBV4-3 and TRBJ1-2, with a possible D match to TRBD1 (6 bases). Trimming left V 4 bases short and J 2 bases short, with 14 bases between. The length of the CDR3 is 15 residues. Germline loops: CDR1 LGHNA, CDR2 YSLEER. CDR3 nucleotide sequence: TGCGCCAGCAGCCGCACCGGGACACCAAACTATGGCTACACCTTC. As protein: CASSRTGTPNYGYTF.

This chain links TRBV19 with TRBJ2-7, with no clear D. CDR1 LNHDA and CDR2 SQIVND come from the germline V gene (reference sequence). Trimming shortened V by 5 bases and J by 3 bases, and 5 bases separated the two germline ends. The CDR3 contains 11 residues. CDR3 DNA: TGTGCCAGTAGTTCCTACTACGAGCAGTACTTC. Protein: CASSSYYEQYF.

V usage is TRBV4-2 and J usage is TRBJ2-1; unclear D gene. Trimming took 2 bases from V and 0 from J, leaving 8 bases between them. The CDR3 consists of 15 residues. The germline V gene has CDR1 LGHNA and CDR2 YNFKEQ. CDR3 DNA sequence: TGTGCCAGCAGCCAACCACAAAGCTCCTACAATGAGCAGTTCTTC. This encodes CASSQPQSSYNEQFF.

This chain uses TRBV5-1 with TRBJ2-1, with 11 positions matching TRBD2. This CDR3 is 19 amino acids long. Germline CDR1 reads SGHRS; CDR2 reads YFSETQ. V shed 3 bases, J shed 7 bases, and the junction held 18 bases outside the gene matches. DNA for the CDR3: TGCGCCAGCAGCTACCTATCAGGGTTAATAGCGGGGGGGCAGAATGAGCAGTTCTTC. Residues: CASSYLSGLIAGGQNEQFF.

This clone was seen once. V is TRBV7-3 and J is TRBJ2-2; no firm D call. This CDR3 has 14 amino acids. Between the trimmed V and J ends, which lost 2 bases and 6 bases, there was a span of 10 bases. Germline loops: CDR1 SGHTA, CDR2 FQGTGA. CDR3 sequence reads: CASSLGQVAGELFF. The CDR3 nucleotides are TGTGCCAGCAGCTTAGGGCAGGTCGCCGGGGAGCTGTTTTTT.

The chain joins TRBV6-2 or TRBV6-3 to TRBJ1-2; no reliable D call. V lost 0 bases and J 7 bases, leaving 9 bases between the germline ends. The CDR3 runs 13 residues. Germline V gene data show CDR1 as MNHEY and CDR2 as SVGEGT. CDR3 bases: TGTGCCAGCAGTTACTCCGCTACGGGTGGCTACACCTTC. It translates to CASSYSATGGYTF.

The chain is built from TRBV2 and TRBJ2-3, with 7 bases aligning to TRBD2. V trimming: 7 bases; J trimming: 0 bases; junction bases outside the gene matches: 4. There are 14 residues in the CDR3. The germline CDR1 and CDR2 sequences are SNHLY and FYNNEI. The CDR3 region has the DNA TGTGCCAGCAAAGGTAGCGGGAGCACAGATACGCAGTATTTT. Its protein is CASKGSGSTDTQYF.

V is TRBV2 and J is TRBJ2-1, with D maybe TRBD2 (5 bases). The CDR3 contains 18 residues. V lost 4 bases, J lost 0 bases, and 19 bases lay in between. The germline gives CDR1 SNHLY, CDR2 FYNNEI. CDR3 nucleotides: TGTGCCAGCAGTGTACCCTCGGGTGAGCGGAGCTCCTACAATGAGCAGTTCTTC. This sequence encodes CASSVPSGERSSYNEQFF.

J is TRBJ2-2 and V is TRBV5-4; the D is unclear. Deletions cut 4 bases from V and 2 bases from J, with 12 bases between. The CDR3 extends over 15 amino acids. The V gene's germline CDR1 is SGHNT and CDR2 YYREEE (reference sequence). The CDR3 DNA follows: TGTGCCAGCAGCCCCCGCTTAGAAAACACCGGGGAGCTGTTTTTT. Protein: CASSPRLENTGELFF.

V usage is TRBV25-1 and J usage is TRBJ2-3; 9 bases align to TRBD1. V lost 3 bases to trimming and J lost 5 bases; unmatched junction nucleotides: 3. The CDR3 has 14 residues. CDR1 is MGHDK, CDR2 SYGVNS, per germline. The CDR3 nucleotides are TGTGCCAGCAGTGAGACAGGGGGTTTAGATACGCAGTATTTT. It translates to CASSETGGLDTQYF.

The rearrangement joins TRBV6-7 to TRBJ2-4; a possible D gene is TRBD2 (6 bases). TRBV6-7 is an ORF; its function is uncertain. Trimming stripped 0 bases from V and 5 bases from J, with 14 bases between. CDR3 length equals 16 residues. The CDR3: CASSYSKGGNENIQYF. In DNA form, the CDR3 reads TGTGCCAGCAGTTACTCGAAAGGAGGGAACGAAAACATTCAGTACTTC.

This chain uses TRBV5-4 with TRBJ2-3, with 7 positions matching TRBD1. The CDR3 covers 15 residues. The J segment lost 3 bases and the V segment lost 5 bases, leaving 9 bases of the junction unmatched. From germline, CDR1 is SGHNT and CDR2 YYREEE (reference sequence). The CDR3: CASSTGQKGTDTQYF. The CDR3 DNA follows: TGTGCCAGCAGTACGGGACAGAAGGGGACAGATACGCAGTATTTT. Drawing the rest from reference TRBV5-4 and TRBJ2-3, the complete variable domain is ETGVTQSPTHLIKTRGQQVTLRCSSQSGHNTVSWYQQALGQGPQFIFQYYREEENGRGNFPPRFSGLQFPNYSSELNVNALELDDSALYLCASSTGQKGTDTQYFGPGTRLTVL.

The chain recombines TRBV7-2 with TRBJ2-3; TRBD2 matches 8 bases. The CDR3 is 15 residues long. Germline V gene lookup returns CDR1 SGHTA and CDR2 FQGNSA. The ends lost 7 bases at V and 1 base at J; junction bases unmatched: 7. CDR3 sequence (DNA): TGTGCCAGCACCTCGCCACTAGCGGGCACAGATACGCAGTATTTT. It encodes CASTSPLAGTDTQYF.

J is TRBJ2-1 and V is TRBV9, with D maybe TRBD2 (5 bases). Trimming removed 2 bases at V and 8 bases at J, with 14 bases between. The CDR3 is 14 amino acids. The germline CDR1 and CDR2 sequences are SGDLS and YYNGEE. CDR3 in amino acids: CASSVSPREHEQFF. The DNA for the CDR3 is TGTGCCAGCAGCGTTAGCCCACGGGAACATGAGCAGTTCTTC.